This T cell receptor beta chain was recovered during a study of blood T cell repertoires in COVID-19. Study in general: Collection of acute and convalescent COVID-19 samples took place in the United States, Italy and Spain. The cDNA or gDNA used as material had been derived from T cells, B-cell-depleted T cells, or PBMCs.

Original processing notes: Estimated nucleated cell counts came from reference gene primer amplification. TCRdb keeps only in-frame clones here, not all; method: immunoSEQ multiplex PCR. Clonal size and the V and J genes are those of that table, whereas D and trimming came from the DNA. The repertoire holds about 200,000 clones, 80% to 85% seen once, with roughly 7% in the top ten. Note on this clone: Relative to the germline gene, one junction end is altered; a read error may explain this.

Participants were aged about 18 to 100 years from some 24 US areas. The clonotype originates from a man between 35 and 55 years old who had recovered from COVID-19. Sequencing used PBMCs or T cells enriched from blood (not recorded which).

The CDR3 sequence: CASSPLAGNTIYF. The CDR3 nucleotides read TGTGCTAGCAGCCCTCTTGCGGGAAACACCATATATTTT. The V gene is TRBV7-7, the J gene TRBJ1-3, with unresolved D. This CDR3 contains 13 residues. Germline V lookup: CDR1 SSHAT, CDR2 FNYEAQ (reference sequence).